A single TCR beta chain is shown here with its context. The target antigen is unknown. This entry belongs to a study of cytomegalovirus exposure and HLA in healthy donors. This CDR3 spans 15 amino acids. Trimming cost V 5 bases and J 1 base; bases outside gene matches: 7. In germline, CDR1 is LNHDA, CDR2 SQIVND (reference sequence). The PCR employed 60 Vbeta primers together with 13 Jbeta primers. Repertoires were generated with immunoSEQ multiplex PCR, while TCRdb's copy carries only in-frame clones and drops some. The top ten hold approximately 12% of the sample, which has over 100,000 clones, about 75% seen once. Study-level points and caveats: Segments of the TCR beta V type were, in most cases, productive about 87% or about 30% of the time in an earlier analysis. It was only CMV serostatus that was available as immune exposure information.

Sample: PBMCs. The source is a woman aged 40 to 50 in good health and CMV-seropositive. The rearrangement uses TRBV19 and TRBJ1-1; 7 bases align to TRBD1. CDR3 DNA sequence: TGTGCCAGTAGTGCATGGACAGGAGAGAACACTGAAGCTTTCTTT. Translating it yields CASSAWTGENTEAFF.